This T cell receptor (beta chain) was captured by sequencing in a study of T cell responses to AZD1222 COVID-19 vaccine. This clone appeared a single time. What it binds is not known. Notes on the study in general: Only five or six AZD1222 recipients tested seropositive at baseline. Two doses of AZD1222 preceded a rise in Spike-specific TCR breadth and depth. White British ancestry dominated among donors, who included more females, and clonal diversity was possibly underestimated.

Both about-4-week and about-12-week second-dose recipients were combined. This CDR3 has 16 amino acids. CDR1 and CDR2 from the germline V gene are SQVTM and ANQGSEA. Between the trimmed V and J ends, which lost 4 bases and 8 bases, there was a span of 23 bases. TCRdb's table, derived via immunoSEQ multiplex PCR, lists solely in-frame clones and lacks some. Here the sample spans around 150,000 clones, under 95% being singletons. The rearrangement joins TRBV29-1 to TRBJ2-2, with D possibly matching TRBD1 (7 bases). The sequence derives from an adult who received the AZD1222 COVID-19 vaccine. The specimen was peripheral blood, collected 28 days after the second AZD1222 dose. CDR3 loop: CSVVQGRSGPGGELFF. The CDR3 DNA reads TGCAGCGTTGTACAGGGGAGAAGCGGGCCCGGTGGGGAGCTGTTTTTT.